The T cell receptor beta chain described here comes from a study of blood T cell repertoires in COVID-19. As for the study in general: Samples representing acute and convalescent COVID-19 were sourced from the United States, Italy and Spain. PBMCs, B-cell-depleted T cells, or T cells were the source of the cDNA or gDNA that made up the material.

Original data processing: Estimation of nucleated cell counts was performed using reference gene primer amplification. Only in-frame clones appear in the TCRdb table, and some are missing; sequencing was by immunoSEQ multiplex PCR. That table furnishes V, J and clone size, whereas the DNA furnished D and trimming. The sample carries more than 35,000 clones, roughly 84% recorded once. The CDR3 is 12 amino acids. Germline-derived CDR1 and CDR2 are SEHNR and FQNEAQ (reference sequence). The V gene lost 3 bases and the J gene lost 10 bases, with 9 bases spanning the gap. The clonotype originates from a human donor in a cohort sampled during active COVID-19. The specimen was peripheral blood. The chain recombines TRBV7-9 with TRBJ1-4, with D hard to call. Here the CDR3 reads CASSFGGRKLFF. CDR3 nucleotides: TGTGCCAGCAGCTTCGGCGGGAGAAAACTGTTTTTT.